One sample yielded the 19 T cell receptor beta chains listed below, sequenced in a study of technical replicates of blood from several donors. The table came from immunoSEQ multiplex PCR; TCRdb's copy has only in-frame clones and leaves some out. There are about 80,000 clones in the sample; roughly 91% occur only once, and around 0.37% lies in the top ten. The sample taken for sequencing was T cells isolated from PBMCs. These receptors were collected from a human donor in good health.

J is TRBJ2-1 and V is TRBV7-2; 9 bases align to TRBD2. CDR1 is SGHTA and CDR2 is FQGNSA in the germline V gene. The junction had 13 bases not matched to a gene; V was cut back by 5 bases and J by 8 bases. The CDR3 is 16 residues long. For the CDR3, the DNA is TGTGCCAGCAGCCTGCTGGGCCTAGCGGGAAGGGATGAGCAGTTCTTC. This sequence encodes CASSLLGLAGRDEQFF.

The chain links TRBV6-6 to TRBJ2-1; 8 bases line up with TRBD2. The CDR3 contains 16 residues. In germline, CDR1 is MNHNY, CDR2 SVGAGI (reference sequence). Germline trimming cut 6 bases from V and 8 bases from J; bases unmatched to any gene: 15. CDR3 residues: CASRYSVIAGLYEQFF. The CDR3 DNA sequence: TGTGCCAGCAGGTATTCCGTGATAGCGGGACTGTATGAGCAGTTCTTC.

The CDR3 protein is CASSWGGQGAYEQYF. CDR3 coding DNA: TGTGCCAGCAGCTGGGGGGGACAGGGGGCCTACGAGCAGTACTTC. The rearrangement links TRBV5-4 to TRBJ2-7, with 11 bases matching TRBD1. Germline V gene sequence: CDR1 SGHNT, CDR2 YYREEE (reference sequence). V shed 3 bases, J shed 2 bases, and the junction held 4 bases outside the gene matches. The CDR3 runs 15 residues.

This chain joins TRBV6-1 and TRBJ1-4; D is possibly TRBD1 (5 bases). Per germline, CDR1 MNHNS and CDR2 SASEGT. The V gene lost 4 bases and the J gene lost 8 bases, with 14 bases spanning the gap. The CDR3 is made up of 14 amino acids. The CDR3 DNA is TGTGCCAGCAGTGCCGACAGCGCCAGGGAAAAACTGTTTTTT. The encoded protein is CASSADSAREKLFF.

This clone has just a few counts. The gene calls are TRBV5-1 and TRBJ1-1, with 7 bases matching TRBD1. There are 15 residues in the CDR3. V was clipped by 3 bases and J by 0 bases; unmatched bases: 5. Per germline, CDR1 SGHRS and CDR2 YFSETQ. The CDR3 nucleotides are TGCGCCAGCAGCTCTCAGGGGGTGCTGAACACTGAAGCTTTCTTT. It yields the protein CASSSQGVLNTEAFF.

This chain links TRBV19 with TRBJ2-1, with 10 bases identical to TRBD2. The trim removed 1 base at V and 6 bases at J, leaving 3 bases unmatched. CDR1 and CDR2 from the germline V gene are LNHDA and SQIVND (reference sequence). CDR3 length equals 15 residues. CDR3 sequence reads: CASSIGAGGPNEQFF. The CDR3 bases are TGTGCCAGTAGTATAGGAGCGGGAGGGCCCAATGAGCAGTTCTTC.

The rearrangement links TRBV30 to TRBJ2-3; 7 nucleotides match TRBD1. The germline gives CDR1 GTSNPN, CDR2 SVGIG (reference sequence). Trimming cost V 7 bases and J 6 bases; bases outside gene matches: 4. CDR3 length: 11 residues. The CDR3 loop reads CAFPGQDTQYF. In nucleotides, the CDR3 is TGTGCCTTCCCGGGACAGGATACGCAGTATTTT.

The rearrangement joins TRBV28 to TRBJ1-2; 8 bases are a match to TRBD1. This CDR3 has 17 amino acids. Germline V gene data show CDR1 as MDHEN and CDR2 as SYDVKM. V gave up 2 bases and J gave up 8 bases; unmatched junction bases: 16. CDR3 protein: CASSLVQGAPLFEGYTF. In DNA form, the CDR3 reads TGTGCCAGCAGTTTAGTGCAGGGGGCTCCACTATTCGAGGGCTACACCTTC.

The chain employs TRBV7-6 and TRBJ2-3; a possible D gene is TRBD2 (5 bases). The CDR3 spans 15 residues. CDR1 is SGHVS and CDR2 is FNYEAQ in the germline V gene. V was shortened by 0 bases and J by 0 bases, with 7 bases between the two germline ends. In nucleotides, the CDR3 is TGTGCCAGCAGCTTAGCGCGGACTAGCACAGATACGCAGTATTTT. It translates to CASSLARTSTDTQYF.

This sequence joins TRBV6-4 and TRBJ2-3; 11 bases fit TRBD1. Trimming cost V 3 bases and J 4 bases; bases outside gene matches: 6. This CDR3 has 16 amino acids. CDR1 and CDR2 (germline): MRHNA, SNTAGT. As DNA, the CDR3 is TGTGCCAGCAGTGAAGGGACAGGGGGACTAGCAGATACGCAGTATTTT. Residues: CASSEGTGGLADTQYF.

The chain carries TRBV7-9 and TRBJ2-1; D possibly corresponds to TRBD1 (5 bases). From germline, CDR1 is SEHNR and CDR2 FQNEAQ (reference sequence). V lost 2 bases and J lost 5, with 7 bases in between. The length of the CDR3 is 13 residues. CDR3 coding DNA: TGTGCCAGCAGCTTATCCAGGGACAATGAGCAGTTCTTC. Translation gives CASSLSRDNEQFF.

This clone has only one observation. This chain links TRBV11-3 with TRBJ2-1; perhaps TRBD2 as D (7 bases). This CDR3 has 15 amino acids. The ends were cut back, 5 bases at V and 0 bases at J, with 11 bases in the middle. The V gene's germline CDR1 is SGHNT and CDR2 YENEEA. As DNA, the CDR3 is TGTGCCAGCAGCGGGGGGGCCATCTCCTACAATGAGCAGTTCTTC. Translation: CASSGGAISYNEQFF.

CDR3 in DNA: TGTGCCAGTACCCTAGACAGAGAAGCTTTCTTT. Amino acids: CASTLDREAFF. This chain uses TRBV19 with TRBJ1-1; possible D gene TRBD1, 5 bases. The V gene's germline CDR1 is LNHDA and CDR2 SQIVND (reference sequence). Trimming stripped 7 bases from V and 8 bases from J, with 11 bases between. The CDR3 length is 11 residues.

This clone was detected only once. The CDR3 DNA reads TGTGCCAGCAGTGAACATTTAGAGACCCAGTACTTC. Its protein is CASSEHLETQYF. The chain has TRBV6-1 and TRBJ2-5, with D hard to call. This CDR3 is 12 amino acids long. The germline V gene encodes CDR1 MNHNS and CDR2 SASEGT. The germline V and J ends were trimmed by 2 bases and 4 bases, with 5 bases remaining between them.

The chain combines TRBV10-3 with TRBJ2-2; possible D gene TRBD2, 6 bases. Trimming removed 1 base from V and 1 base from J, with 7 bases in between. This CDR3 comprises 15 residues. Germline loops: CDR1 ENHRY, CDR2 SYGVKD. The CDR3 spells CAISEWRGNTGELFF. In DNA form, the CDR3 reads TGTGCCATCAGTGAGTGGCGGGGGAACACCGGGGAGCTGTTTTTT.

This rearrangement joins TRBV19 to TRBJ2-1; TRBD2 matches at 9 bases. The CDR3 totals 15 residues. Unmatched junction bases numbered 8, after V lost 1 base and J lost 10 bases. Germline CDR1 is LNHDA and CDR2 is SQIVND (reference sequence). CDR3 sequence: CASSIAAGGGGEQFF. The CDR3 DNA reads TGTGCCAGTAGTATAGCGGCGGGAGGGGGGGGAGAGCAGTTCTTC. The full variable domain, completed using reference TRBV19 and TRBJ2-1, is DGGITQSPKYLFRKEGQNVTLSCEQNLNHDAMYWYRQDPGQGLRLIYYSQIVNDFQKGDIAEGYSVSREKKESFPLTVTSAQKNPTAFYLCASSIAAGGGGEQFFGPGTRLTVL.

This chain links TRBV29-1 with TRBJ1-1; D gene unclear. CDR1 and CDR2 from the germline V gene are SQVTM and ANQGSEA. The CDR3 spans 14 residues. The V end lost 4 bases, the J end lost 1 base, and 13 bases lay between the germline ends. For the CDR3, the DNA is TGCAGCGTTGGGTTCGGAGTTACGAACACTGAAGCTTTCTTT. Its protein product is CSVGFGVTNTEAFF.

This rearrangement joins TRBV6-4 to TRBJ2-3; no clear D gene. CDR3 length: 14 residues. The V end was cut by 3 bases, the J end by 0 bases, with 7 bases between. Germline assignment: CDR1 MRHNA and CDR2 SNTAGT. CDR3 amino acids: CASSEALSTDTQYF. CDR3 in DNA: TGTGCCAGCAGTGAGGCCCTGAGCACAGATACGCAGTATTTT.

The genes are TRBV19 and TRBJ1-5; 7 bases are shared with TRBD1. Looked up from germline, CDR1 is LNHDA and CDR2 is SQIVND (reference sequence). The CDR3 is 17 residues long. Trimming at V came to 4 bases and at J to 5 bases, leaving 14 bases not matched to a gene. As DNA, the CDR3 is TGTGCCAGTAGTACGGAGACAGGGCGAATCGGGGATCAGCCCCAGCATTTT. This translates into CASSTETGRIGDQPQHF.